The clone carrying this T cell receptor (beta chain) has at least ten counts. Its cognate antigen is unknown. Possible read error: a much larger clone is one base away. Amplification of ligated cDNA took four PCR rounds with SP2 and nested alpha and beta constant primers. In TCRdb, the UMI-ligation and nested PCR reads were re-called with MiXCR into one record per CDR3 protein. The sample has 40,000 or so distinct CDR3 sequences, 9.5% to 11% seen once. The sample comes from a study of naive and memory T cell subsets. Study findings and constraints: This RNA-based method may be sensitive to activation-related transcript changes.

This sample's treatment: skin biopsy from PPD injection site in Mantoux-positive individual. A UMI-containing oligonucleotide was joined by 3' ligation to the TCR cDNA template. Cells were not sorted; total RNA input targeted about 1 to 1000 ng. Sequenced here: skin, sampled from a tuberculin skin test site. The clonotype comes from an adult in good health.

The CDR3 loop is CSARGGATRYNEQFF. CDR3 coding DNA: TGCAGTGCTAGAGGGGGCGCAACGCGCTACAATGAGCAGTTCTTC. The rearrangement uses TRBV20-1 and TRBJ2-1, with a weak D call TRBD1 (5 bases). Germline lookup yields CDR1 DFQATT and CDR2 SNEGSKA (reference sequence). The V end lost 1 base, the J end lost 3 bases, and 13 bases lay between the germline ends. The CDR3 is 15 residues long.